The 26 T cell receptor beta chains listed next were all sequenced from one sample in a study of shared clonotypes between healthy human individuals. Method: immunoSEQ multiplex PCR; TCRdb's copy keeps in-frame clones and lacks some. The sample comprises about 960,000 clones, approximately 80% of which are singletons, and roughly 1.5% rests with the top ten. Material: memory CD4+ T cells sorted from blood. As for subset: CD45RA-negative fraction. The receptors were gathered from a man between 18 and 35 years old in good health.

This chain uses TRBV5-1 with TRBJ2-2; the match to TRBD2 covers 11 bases. The trim removed 3 bases at V and 6 bases at J, leaving 7 bases unmatched. The CDR3 spans 16 residues. Germline lookup yields CDR1 SGHRS and CDR2 YFSETQ. CDR3 region: CASSSMTSGISGELFF. The CDR3 DNA follows: TGCGCCAGCAGCTCCATGACTAGCGGGATATCCGGGGAGCTGTTTTTT.

The V call is TRBV9, the J call TRBJ2-3; 7 bases align to TRBD1. Losses at the gene ends were 5 bases for V and 2 bases for J; bases not matched to a gene: 11. The CDR3 is 16 amino acids. Germline lookup yields CDR1 SGDLS and CDR2 YYNGEE. CDR3 coding DNA: TGTGCCAGCAGTGATAATCCCGGGACAGACACAGATACGCAGTATTTT. As protein: CASSDNPGTDTDTQYF.

The genes are TRBV5-1 and TRBJ2-2; 11 bases agree with TRBD2. Germline values: CDR1 SGHRS, CDR2 YFSETQ. This CDR3 contains 16 residues. Trimming at V came to 2 bases and at J to 4 bases, leaving 4 bases not matched to a gene. The CDR3 DNA is TGCGCCAGCAGCTTTAGGGGACTAGCGGCCACCGGGGAGCTGTTTTTT. Its protein product is CASSFRGLAATGELFF.

This chain connects TRBV5-6 to TRBJ2-5, with 12 bases aligning to TRBD2. The CDR3 sequence is 18 residues long. Per germline, CDR1 SGHDT and CDR2 YYEEEE. V shed 4 bases and J 0 bases; nucleotides not matched to a gene: 10. DNA for the CDR3: TGTGCCAGCAGCGCAAGTACTAGCGGGGGGTCCTACCAAGAGACCCAGTACTTC. Amino acids: CASSASTSGGSYQETQYF. Full variable domain (missing parts from reference TRBV5-6 and TRBJ2-5): DAGVTQSPTHLIKTRGQQVTLRCSPKSGHDTVSWYQQALGQGPQFIFQYYEEEERQRGNFPDRFSGHQFPNYSSELNVNALLLGDSALYLCASSASTSGGSYQETQYFGPGTRLLVL.

This clone was counted only a few times. CDR3 amino acids: CASSSPGGVKYF. The CDR3 region has the DNA TGTGCCAGCAGTTCCCCGGGGGGGGTTAAGTACTTC. V and J are TRBV6-6 and TRBJ2-7; 8 nucleotides line up with TRBD2. The trim removed 4 bases at V and 11 bases at J, leaving 7 bases unmatched. The CDR3 is 12 amino acids. The germline gives CDR1 MNHNY, CDR2 SVGAGI (reference sequence).

The genes are TRBV5-4 and TRBJ1-2; D may be TRBD1 (6 bases). Trimming pared 2 bases from V and 3 bases from J, leaving 17 bases between. CDR3 length: 16 residues. Germline CDR1 reads SGHNT; CDR2 reads YYREEE (reference sequence). The CDR3 coding sequence is TGTGCCAGCAGCTTCGAGCCTGGGGGCAATGACTATGGCTACACCTTC. It codes for CASSFEPGGNDYGYTF.

A note on this clone: This may come from a read error, since a much larger clone is one base off. This chain joins TRBV6-1 and TRBJ1-5; D remains ambiguous. The V gene lost 1 base and the J gene lost 9 bases, with 4 bases spanning the gap. The CDR3 spans 11 residues. Germline-derived CDR1 and CDR2 are MNHNS and SASEGT. Here the CDR3 DNA reads TGTGCCAGCAGTGAAGGGTCGCCCCAGCATTTT. This encodes CASSEGSPQHF.

This clone came up a few times. The V gene is TRBV12-5, the J gene TRBJ1-1; unclear D gene. Trimming took off 1 base at V and 1 base at J, with 4 bases between the two ends. Germline-derived CDR1 and CDR2 are LGHNT and FRNRAP. The CDR3 runs 13 residues. The CDR3 nucleotides read TGTGCTAGTGGTTTGGCGGCGAACACTGAAGCTTTCTTT. Translated, it gives CASGLAANTEAFF.

V usage is TRBV5-6 and J usage is TRBJ2-5; 14 bases map to TRBD2. The germline gives CDR1 SGHDT, CDR2 YYEEEE. V was pared by 3 bases and J by 2 bases, with 3 bases of the junction left unmatched. The CDR3 is 16 amino acids. The CDR3 loop reads CASSSGLAGGQETQYF. CDR3 nucleotide sequence: TGTGCCAGCAGCTCCGGACTAGCGGGGGGACAAGAGACCCAGTACTTC.

The genes are TRBV5-1 and TRBJ1-2; D possibly corresponds to TRBD1 (5 bases). V lost 0 bases, J lost 3 bases, and 18 bases lay in between. The V gene's germline CDR1 is SGHRS and CDR2 YFSETQ. This CDR3 comprises 17 residues. The CDR3 loop reads CASSLVPMEGNYYGYTF. In DNA form, the CDR3 reads TGCGCCAGCAGCTTGGTCCCGATGGAGGGGAACTACTATGGCTACACCTTC.

With regard to this clone: A junction boundary mismatches the germline segment, possibly from a read error. The V call is TRBV7-3, the J call TRBJ1-2, with D uncertain. From germline, CDR1 is SGHTA and CDR2 FQGTGA. The CDR3 spans 13 residues. In nucleotides, the CDR3 is TGTGCCAGCAGCTCGGGCGGGAACTATGGTTACACCTTC. Translation gives CASSSGGNYGYTF.

This sequence joins TRBV18 and TRBJ2-7; TRBD1 agrees at 8 bases. The CDR3 runs to 15 residues. V was pared by 3 bases and J by 0 bases, with 4 bases of the junction left unmatched. Looked up from germline, CDR1 is KGHSH and CDR2 is LQKENI. The CDR3 loop is CASSPDRGVSYEQYF. The CDR3 region has the DNA TGTGCCAGCTCACCCGACAGGGGTGTCTCCTACGAGCAGTACTTC.

The gene calls are TRBV14 and TRBJ1-1; TRBD1 might be the D (6 bases). CDR3 length equals 16 residues. Trimming removed 3 bases from V and 0 bases from J, with 14 bases in between. CDR1 and CDR2 (germline): SGHDN, FVKESK. The CDR3 spells CASSHLRDILNTEAFF. The CDR3 region has the DNA TGTGCCAGCAGCCACCTCCGGGACATATTGAACACTGAAGCTTTCTTT.

The chain uses TRBV5-1 and TRBJ2-7, with D possibly being TRBD1 (5 bases). Looked up from germline, CDR1 is SGHRS and CDR2 is YFSETQ. CDR3 length: 14 residues. The V end lost 1 base, the J end lost 0 bases, and 8 bases lay between the germline ends. The CDR3 DNA reads as TGCGCCAGCAGCTTGACAGGAGTCTCCTACGAGCAGTACTTC. Protein product: CASSLTGVSYEQYF.

As for this clone: A far larger clone is a single base away, which makes a read error likely. The sample holds other DNA sequences that translate to the same CDR3. The chain employs TRBV6-5 and TRBJ2-1; D perhaps matches TRBD1 (6 bases). The CDR3 runs 14 residues. Per germline, CDR1 MNHEY and CDR2 SVGAGI. CDR3 amino acids: CASRSGQTGNEQFF. The DNA for the CDR3 is TGTGCCAGCAGATCCGGACAGACGGGGAATGAACAGTTCTTC.

V gene TRBV2 combines with J gene TRBJ1-6; D is undetermined. Germline V gene lookup returns CDR1 SNHLY and CDR2 FYNNEI. The CDR3 loop spans 12 amino acids. Deletions cut 6 bases from V and 9 bases from J, with 9 bases between. The CDR3 DNA sequence: TGTGCCAGCAGGATGTCCGGTTCACCCCTCCACTTT. Encoded protein: CASRMSGSPLHF.

The CDR3: CASSFPRGSNNSPLHF. The CDR3 nucleotides are TGTGCCAGCAGTTTTCCGCGGGGGAGCAATAATTCACCCCTCCACTTT. This chain links TRBV28 with TRBJ1-6, with D possibly matching TRBD1 (5 bases). This CDR3 is 16 amino acids long. Deletions cut 3 bases from V and 5 bases from J, with 14 bases between. Germline-derived CDR1 and CDR2 are MDHEN and SYDVKM.

This clone was seen only once. This chain joins TRBV5-6 and TRBJ1-2; 8 bases line up with TRBD1. With 1 base clipped from V and 5 bases from J, the junction kept 10 bases outside the gene matches. In germline, CDR1 is SGHDT, CDR2 YYEEEE. CDR3 length: 16 residues. In nucleotides, the CDR3 is TGTGCCAGCAGCTTGCAGGGCAGGGGGCAGAGGTATGGCTACACCTTC. It translates to CASSLQGRGQRYGYTF. The complete variable domain, with remaining parts taken from reference TRBV5-6 and TRBJ1-2, reads DAGVTQSPTHLIKTRGQQVTLRCSPKSGHDTVSWYQQALGQGPQFIFQYYEEEERQRGNFPDRFSGHQFPNYSSELNVNALLLGDSALYLCASSLQGRGQRYGYTFGSGTRLTVV.

On this clone itself: With a far larger clone one base away, a read error is the likely cause. This chain uses TRBV11-2 with TRBJ2-5, with D perhaps matching TRBD2 (6 bases). Germline V gene sequence: CDR1 SGHAT, CDR2 FQNNGV. The V gene lost 1 base and the J gene lost 0 bases, with 6 bases spanning the gap. This CDR3 has 14 residues. CDR3 residues: CASSLGTNQETQYF. DNA for the CDR3: TGTGCCAGCAGCTTAGGGACTAACCAAGAGACCCAGTACTTC.

The CDR3 region has the DNA TGTGCCAGTACCAGACAGGGAGGTGGGACTGAAGCTTTCTTT. It translates to CASTRQGGGTEAFF. The chain couples TRBV19 to TRBJ1-1; TRBD1 matches 7 bases. This CDR3 spans 14 amino acids. J was trimmed by 5 bases and V by 7 bases; bases with no gene match: 10. Germline V gene data show CDR1 as LNHDA and CDR2 as SQIVND (reference sequence).

This sequence joins TRBV6-1 and TRBJ1-6; D is unresolved. CDR3 length: 15 residues. In germline, CDR1 is MNHNS, CDR2 SASEGT. V was cut by 2 bases and J by 6 bases, with 11 bases left in between. This CDR3 is CASSELRIGNSPLHF. CDR3 bases: TGTGCCAGCAGTGAACTCAGGATAGGTAATTCACCCCTCCACTTT.

This chain connects TRBV21-1 to TRBJ2-2; the DNA was not used to check the table's D call, TRBD2. TRBV21-1 is listed as a pseudogene. The CDR3 loop spans 17 amino acids. This chain's CDR3 is CASFHRRRGKNTGELFF. CDR3 nucleotide sequence: TGTGCCAGCTTCCACAGGAGGAGGGGAAAGAACACCGGGGAGCTGTTTTTT.

The chain is built from TRBV10-3 and TRBJ2-6, with a tentative D call TRBD2 (5 bases). This CDR3 is built from 13 residues. The V end lost 10 bases, the J end lost 0 bases, and 7 bases lay between the germline ends. Germline CDR1 and CDR2: ENHRY and SYGVKD. The CDR3 protein is CATGDSGANVLTF. The CDR3 nucleotides are TGTGCCACCGGGGACTCTGGGGCCAACGTCCTGACTTTC.

This clone was recorded only once. The rearrangement uses TRBV7-9 and TRBJ1-2; D ambiguous. Trimming removed 5 bases at V and 0 bases at J, with 7 bases between. The CDR3 has 13 amino acids. Germline V gene data show CDR1 as SEHNR and CDR2 as FQNEAQ (reference sequence). The CDR3 coding sequence is TGTGCCAGCAGCGTTGGGGCTAACTATGGCTACACCTTC. This encodes CASSVGANYGYTF.

The V call is TRBV11-2, the J call TRBJ2-2; the match to TRBD2 covers 13 bases. In germline, CDR1 is SGHAT, CDR2 FQNNGV. J gave up 6 bases and V 5 bases, and 6 bases lay outside the gene matches. The CDR3 consists of 16 residues. The CDR3 DNA reads as TGTGCCAGCAGCCTAGGACTAGCGGGAGTCGCCGGGGAGCTGTTTTTT. Amino acids: CASSLGLAGVAGELFF.

The chain links TRBV30 to TRBJ2-7, with 12 bases lining up with TRBD1. The germline V gene has CDR1 GTSNPN and CDR2 SVGIG (reference sequence). The CDR3 extends over 15 amino acids. V dropped 0 bases and J dropped 2; count of bases not matched to a gene: 2. The CDR3 is CAWSVGTGGPYEQYF. The CDR3 DNA follows: TGTGCCTGGAGTGTCGGGACAGGGGGCCCCTACGAGCAGTACTTC.